Listed below are T cell receptor beta chains from one sample, sequenced in a study of T cells in Graves' hyperthyroidism and ophthalmopathy. One entry per CDR3 protein results from TCRdb running MiXCR on the multiplex PCR reads. The sample includes around 620,000 distinct CDR3 sequences, roughly 50% of them seen just once. The sample taken for sequencing was peripheral blood or thyroid tissue (not recorded which). The receptors come from an adult woman with Graves' disease, either hyperthyroidism or ophthalmopathy (not recorded which). CDR3s include the opening cysteine and the closing phenylalanine or tryptophan. The order of the fields is J gene, clone size, D gene, V gene, CDR3 protein, CDR3 DNA. D genes are given only for firm matches. The size of a clone is reported for some rows only, either as once, few or many, or as a class for expanded clones.

J: TRBJ2-7
size: NA
D: TRBD1
V: TRBV24-1
CDR3: CATSDRGRGDTGEQYF
DNA: TGTGCCACCAGTGACAGGGGGCGCGGGGACACCGGGGAGCAGTACTTC

J: TRBJ1-6
size: many
D: NA
V: TRBV11-2
CDR3: CASRSLQGRPFLHF
DNA: TGTGCCAGCAGATCCCTTCAAGGCCGGCCCTTCCTCCACTTT

J: TRBJ1-1
size: NA
D: NA
V: TRBV4-2
CDR3: CASSQLRSNTEAFF
DNA: TGTGCCAGCAGCCAACTGAGATCGAACACTGAAGCTTTCTTT

J: TRBJ2-7
size: many
D: NA
V: TRBV12-5
CDR3: CASGPTVYEQYF
DNA: TGTGCTAGTGGGCCGACAGTATACGAGCAGTACTTC

J: TRBJ2-7
size: few
D: NA
V: TRBV6-2/TRBV6-3
CDR3: CASSWGPGEGWEQYF
DNA: TGTGCCAGCAGTTGGGGGCCGGGGGAAGGTTGGGAGCAGTACTTC

J: TRBJ1-4
size: many
D: NA
V: TRBV24-1
CDR3: CATSDSKGSGEKLFF
DNA: TGTGCCACCAGTGATTCAAAGGGGTCGGGGGAAAAACTGTTTTTT

J: TRBJ1-1
size: NA
D: NA
V: TRBV25-1
CDR3: CASSEYGGPRTEAFF
DNA: TGTGCCAGCAGTGAATATGGGGGGCCGCGGACTGAAGCTTTCTTT

J: TRBJ2-7
size: many
D: TRBD1
V: TRBV28
CDR3: CASTGDSTYEQYF
DNA: TGTGCCAGCACTGGGGACAGTACCTACGAGCAGTACTTC

J: TRBJ2-5
size: NA
D: NA
V: TRBV20-1
CDR3: CSARDPLIETQYF
DNA: TGCAGTGCTAGAGATCCACTCATTGAGACCCAGTACTTC

J: TRBJ2-1
size: many
D: NA
V: TRBV6-1
CDR3: CATITTSPYNEQFF
DNA: TGTGCCACCATTACGACCTCCCCCTACAATGAGCAGTTCTTC

J: TRBJ2-7
size: once
D: TRBD2
V: TRBV20-1
CDR3: CSARRAGRIPYEQYF
DNA: TGCAGTGCTAGAAGAGCGGGGAGGATACCCTACGAGCAGTACTTC

J: TRBJ2-7
size: many
D: TRBD1
V: TRBV5-1
CDR3: CASSLLQGRGEQYF
DNA: TGCGCCAGCAGCCTACTACAGGGGAGAGGCGAGCAGTACTTC

J: TRBJ1-3
size: many
D: NA
V: TRBV9
CDR3: CASSVGQRHSGNTIYF
DNA: TGTGCCAGCAGCGTAGGACAGAGACACTCTGGAAACACCATATATTTT

J: TRBJ1-2
size: few
D: NA
V: TRBV12-3/TRBV12-4
CDR3: CASSLGGNTF
DNA: TGTGCCAGCAGTTTGGGTGGAAACACCTTC

J: TRBJ1-5
size: NA
D: TRBD1
V: TRBV11-2
CDR3: CASSLWDRGPYQPQHF
DNA: TGTGCCAGCAGCTTGTGGGACAGGGGGCCTTATCAGCCCCAGCATTTT

J: TRBJ1-5
size: many
D: NA
V: TRBV12-3/TRBV12-4
CDR3: CASSLLRDQPQHF
DNA: TGTGCCAGCAGTTTGCTCCGGGATCAGCCCCAGCATTTT

J: TRBJ1-4
size: NA
D: NA
V: TRBV5-1
CDR3: CASSLRGRKEKLFF
DNA: TGCGCCAGCAGCTTGAGGGGACGGAAAGAAAAACTGTTTTTT

J: TRBJ2-5
size: once
D: NA
V: TRBV7-8
CDR3: CASSSRPVAGQETQYF
DNA: TGTGCCAGCAGCTCCCGACCGGTGGCAGGACAAGAGACCCAGTACTTC

J: TRBJ2-7
size: few
D: TRBD2
V: TRBV29-1
CDR3: CSVSGRGYEQYF
DNA: TGCAGCGTTAGCGGGAGAGGATACGAGCAGTACTTC

J: TRBJ2-5
size: many
D: NA
V: TRBV12-3/TRBV12-4
CDR3: CASSLVRWETQYF
DNA: TGTGCCAGCAGTTTAGTGAGATGGGAGACCCAGTACTTC

J: TRBJ1-1
size: NA
D: TRBD1
V: TRBV5-1
CDR3: CASSRGQATNTEAFF
DNA: TGCGCCAGCAGCAGAGGACAGGCTACGAACACTGAAGCTTTCTTT

J: TRBJ1-1
size: many
D: NA
V: TRBV2
CDR3: CASNLIPPNTEAFF
DNA: TGTGCCAGCAACCTAATCCCCCCGAACACTGAAGCTTTCTTT

J: TRBJ2-5
size: NA
D: NA
V: TRBV28
CDR3: CASSLGREVETQYF
DNA: TGTGCCAGCAGTTTAGGACGGGAAGTAGAGACCCAGTACTTC

J: TRBJ1-1
size: NA
D: NA
V: TRBV7-9
CDR3: CASSLRLGPEAFF
DNA: TGTGCCAGCAGCCTTCGCTTAGGACCTGAAGCTTTCTTT

J: TRBJ2-5
size: NA
D: NA
V: TRBV5-1
CDR3: CASSAQDRGTQNF
DNA: TGCGCCAGCAGCGCACAGGATCGGGGGACCCAGAACTTC